A selection of T cell receptor beta chains follows, all from one sample in a study of cytomegalovirus exposure and HLA in healthy donors. The assay was immunoSEQ multiplex PCR, and TCRdb's table has in-frame clones only and misses some. The data contain 150,000 or so clones, over 70% of them singletons. Sequences were obtained from PBMCs. The receptors originated from a woman in her 40s in good health and CMV-seronegative. CDR3s include the opening cysteine and the closing phenylalanine or tryptophan. D genes are given only for firm matches. The listing skips clone size in some rows; elsewhere it reads once, few, many or a size class.

TRBD2 - TRBJ2-1 TRBV9 TGTGCCAGCAGCGTAGACCCAGCGGGGTACAATGAGCAGTTCTTC CASSVDPAGYNEQFF
TRBD2 few TRBJ2-2 TRBV4-3 TGCGCCAGCAGCCAAGATGGGCGGGGGTACACCGGGGAGCTGTTTTTT CASSQDGRGYTGELFF
- few TRBJ2-3 TRBV12-5 TGTGCTAGTGGTTTGGTACGTAGTGGTGGCGGAAGCACAGATACGCAGTATTTT CASGLVRSGGGSTDTQYF
TRBD1 few TRBJ1-6 TRBV7-9 TGTGCCAGCAGCTCGGGGACAGGAAATTCACCCCTCCACTTT CASSSGTGNSPLHF
- - TRBJ2-7 TRBV2 TGTGCCAGCATAGGTCGGGAGTCCCCCTACGAGCAGTACTTC CASIGRESPYEQYF
- - TRBJ1-2 TRBV15 TGTGCCACCAGCAGAGTCCCCACAGGGACTAAACTCTCTAACTATGGCTACACCTTC CATSRVPTGTKLSNYGYTF
- - TRBJ2-2 TRBV27 TGTGCCAGCAAGGAGGGGGCAGGGGAGCTGTTTTTT CASKEGAGELFF
TRBD1 once TRBJ2-3 TRBV28 TGTGCCATAACAGGGGCCCTAGTGGGCACAGATACGCAGTATTTT CAITGALVGTDTQYF
- few TRBJ2-5 TRBV11-1 TGTGCCAGCAGCCCGTGGACAATCGGGGAGACCCAGTACTTC CASSPWTIGETQYF
- - TRBJ2-2 TRBV4-3 TGCGCCAGCAGCCCTCACTCCCCGGAGGACACCGGGGAGCTGTTTTTT CASSPHSPEDTGELFF
- - TRBJ2-7 TRBV9 TGTGCCAGCAGCGTAAGGGAGATCCCCTACGAGCAGTACTTC CASSVREIPYEQYF
TRBD2 - TRBJ2-4 TRBV11-2 TGTGCCAGCAGCTTAATCGCCGCGGGGGTCGGGGGCAAAAACATTCAGTACTTC CASSLIAAGVGGKNIQYF
- few TRBJ1-1 TRBV7-3 TGTGCCAGCAGCTTAGACAGCATGAACACTGAAGCTTTCTTT CASSLDSMNTEAFF
TRBD2 - TRBJ2-5 TRBV4-1 TGCGCCAGCAGCCAAGTACTTGCGGGGGGGGAGACCCAGTACTTC CASSQVLAGGETQYF
TRBD2 - TRBJ2-1 TRBV7-6 TGTGCCAGCAGCTCGAGCGGGAGAAAGGGGGATGAGCAGTTCTTC CASSSSGRKGDEQFF
- - TRBJ1-5 TRBV6-6 TGTGCCAGCACCTTAGACAGATATAGCAATCAGCCCCAGCATTTT CASTLDRYSNQPQHF
- - TRBJ2-7 TRBV5-4 TGTGCCAGCAGCTTGGAGCTAGCATCCTACGAGCAGTACTTC CASSLELASYEQYF
TRBD1 - TRBJ2-5 TRBV5-1 TGCGCCAGCAGGCCAAGGACAGGGGACCAAGAGACCCAGTACTTC CASRPRTGDQETQYF
- - TRBJ1-1 TRBV7-3 TGTGCCAGCAGCTTCAGGCCTAACACTGAAGCTTTCTTT CASSFRPNTEAFF
- - TRBJ2-5 TRBV7-2 TGTGCCAGCAGCTTATCTAAGGCCGGAGGGGGCAGAAAAGAGACCCAGTACTTC CASSLSKAGGGRKETQYF
TRBD2 - TRBJ2-5 TRBV6-1 TGTGCCAGCAGTGGGGGAGGGAGCGAGACCCAGTACTTC CASSGGGSETQYF
TRBD2 - TRBJ2-1 TRBV4-1 TGCGCCAGCAGACGACTAGCGGGCTACAATGAGCAGTTCTTC CASRRLAGYNEQFF
- - TRBJ2-2 TRBV27 TGTGCCAGCAGCTTGGCGGAGGACACCGGGGAGCTGTTTTTT CASSLAEDTGELFF
TRBD2 - TRBJ2-7 TRBV9 TGTGCCAGCAGCCGACTAGCGGGAGCGGAAGAGCAGTACTTC CASSRLAGAEEQYF
- - TRBJ2-3 TRBV9 TGTGCCAGCAGCGCTGGAGAGTGGGCAGATACGCAGTATTTT CASSAGEWADTQYF
TRBD1 once TRBJ2-4 TRBV5-8 TGTGCCAGCAGTAGATGGGACAGCGTCCTAGCCAAAAACATTCAGTACTTC CASSRWDSVLAKNIQYF